This T cell receptor (beta chain) came from a study of patients and donors after allogeneic stem cell transplantation. This CDR3 comprises 13 residues. Looked up from germline, CDR1 is KGHDR and CDR2 is SFDVKD. Trimming took off 7 bases at V and 3 bases at J, with 9 bases between the two ends. This clonotype was observed a few times. MiXCR, run by TCRdb on the RT-PCR reads, gives a single entry per CDR3 protein. The sample lists about a million distinct CDR3 sequences; over 15% were seen once. The clonotype comes from a human donor who was either an allogeneic HSCT recipient or a stem cell or donor lymphocyte infusion donor (not recorded which). It is not recorded whose cells these are; they may come from a transplant donor. The rearrangement uses TRBV24-1 and TRBJ2-1; D remains unclear. Sequencing was performed on blood, either unsorted or a sorted T cell fraction (not recorded which). CDR3 loop: CATRRTDYNEQFF. The CDR3 DNA follows: TGTGCCACCAGGCGGACGGACTACAATGAGCAGTTCTTC.